This record covers a single T cell receptor beta chain. This clone was counted between two and nine times. Its antigen is currently not known. Base-call qualities are not available, and no considerably larger clone is one nucleotide away. This sample was included in a study of T cell changes during pregnancy in multiple sclerosis (dated by TCRdb to about 2019). About the full investigation: The study examined how the T cell repertoire changed over the course of pregnancy in women with multiple sclerosis.

The CDR3 numbers 11 residues from cysteine through phenylalanine. Of all the DNA, just the CDR3 is kept, 33 bases in frame from base 1. The trim is 3 bases for V and 5 bases for J, with a gap of 4 bases between the germline ends. Per the germline V gene (reference sequence), LNHDA is the CDR1 and SQIVND is the CDR2. Preparation of the library involved the immunoSEQ multiplex PCR assay. The immuneACCESS repertoire file appears here via TCRdb, limited to in-frame rearrangements. These files lack a portion of the clones; in checked studies, under half of the deficit traces to unresolved V genes, and the cause of the others is not known. This sample lists around 37,000 clones; 90% to 95% were detected once. 5% to 6.5% of the sample is in the top ten clones.

The sequencing used CD8+ T cells from peripheral blood mononuclear cells, collected in the second trimester of pregnancy. The rearrangement combines TRBV19 with TRBJ1-1; the D gene remains uncertain. This clonotype originated in a female donor with multiple sclerosis, enrolled in a pregnancy study. The nucleotide sequence reads TGTGCCAGTAGTATCGTAACTGAAGCTTTCTTT. It encodes CASSIVTEAFF.